This TCR beta chain was documented in a study of blood T cells in healthy people across ages. This clonotype has a handful of counts. V lost 6 bases to trimming and J lost 5 bases, with 18 bases between them. The CDR3 is 14 amino acids. Germline V gene sequence: CDR1 DFQATT, CDR2 SNEGSKA (reference sequence). With a J-beta primer mix and a sample-barcoded 5' primer, a second PCR ran roughly 6 to 11 cycles. Every individual sample yielded 2.5 million or more paired-end reads (each containing CDR3). TCRdb re-analysed the 5' RACE reads in MiXCR, keeping a single row per CDR3 protein. The table lists approximately 1,100,000 distinct CDR3 sequences, more than 35% of them singletons.

This TCR derives from a woman aged 60-75 years in good health. This chain joins TRBV20-1 and TRBJ2-3; the D gene is possibly TRBD2 (5 bases). Sequencing was carried out using blood. The CDR3 DNA is TGCAGTGCCAGTCTAGCTGTCTTGGGAGATACGCAGTATTTT. This codes for CSASLAVLGDTQYF.